This T cell receptor (beta chain) stems from a study of regulatory T cells in long-lasting Graves disease. Points from the study as a whole: Persistent disease was associated with favored TRBV28 usage and with favored use of TRBJ1-2 and TRBJ2-5.

The TCR beta library used iRepertoire HTBI primers with Arm-PCR amplification of CDR3. TCRdb reprocessed the multiplex PCR reads via MiXCR and lists one record per CDR3 protein. The sample lists about 400,000 distinct CDR3 sequences, under 20% occurring once. This clonotype has only a few counts. Its antigen remains unknown. The germline V gene has CDR1 MGHDK and CDR2 SYGVNS. V shed 4 bases and J shed 2 bases, with 21 bases lying between them. The CDR3 totals 17 residues. The time point denotes: newly diagnosed GD, antithyroid drugs for less than 3 months. Preparation of the TCR library used RNA extracted from PBMCs. Patients came from an endocrinology department in Xi'an, China. This sample also belongs to another study, concerning T cells in Graves' hyperthyroidism and ophthalmopathy.

The chain is built from TRBV25-1 and TRBJ2-7; D tentatively fits TRBD1 or TRBD2 (6 bases each). The material sequenced was peripheral blood mononuclear cells (PBMCs), taken at new diagnosis, from a patient treated with antithyroid drugs. The clonotype comes from a woman aged 18-29 years with Graves disease. This CDR3 reads CASSADRKGGHPYEQYF. CDR3 nucleotides: TGTGCCAGCAGTGCAGACCGGAAGGGGGGACACCCCTACGAGCAGTACTTC.